These 8 T cell receptor beta chains were sequenced from one sample in a study of cytomegalovirus exposure and HLA in healthy donors. Sequenced by immunoSEQ multiplex PCR; TCRdb stores in-frame clones only, minus some. The sample yields fewer than 400,000 clones, 88% seen once. Sequenced sample: PBMCs. Receptors were obtained from a man aged 30-40 years in good health and CMV-seronegative.

This clone showed up just a few times. This chain connects TRBV9 to TRBJ1-2; no definite D call. CDR1 and CDR2 from the germline V gene are SGDLS and YYNGEE. The CDR3 runs to 12 residues. V shed 5 bases and J shed 7 bases, with 12 bases lying between them. CDR3 DNA sequence: TGTGCCAGCAGTGCCGGGTTCTTTGGCTACACCTTC. It translates to CASSAGFFGYTF.

The gene calls are TRBV5-1 and TRBJ2-5; D may be TRBD2 (5 bases). V was pared by 4 bases and J by 2 bases, with 15 bases between. Germline V lookup: CDR1 SGHRS, CDR2 YFSETQ. The CDR3 has 15 residues. The CDR3 region is CASSPLPGRQETQYF. CDR3 DNA: TGCGCCAGCAGCCCCCTCCCGGGAAGACAAGAGACCCAGTACTTC.

The chain couples TRBV11-2 to TRBJ2-1, with TRBD1 matching over 9 bases. The trim removed 0 bases at V and 8 bases at J, leaving 5 bases unmatched. The CDR3 totals 15 residues. CDR1 SGHAT and CDR2 FQNNGV come from the germline V gene. CDR3 in amino acids: CASSLDGWTGDEQFF. In DNA form, the CDR3 reads TGTGCCAGCAGCTTAGATGGGTGGACAGGGGATGAGCAGTTCTTC.

This sequence joins TRBV4-3 and TRBJ1-4; D is possibly TRBD1 (5 bases). Trimming removed 5 bases from V and 0 bases from J, with 13 bases in between. The CDR3 covers 16 residues. Germline V gives CDR1 LGHNA, CDR2 YSLEER. CDR3: CASSASHRTTNEKLFF. The CDR3 region has the DNA TGCGCCAGCAGCGCGAGCCACAGGACAACTAATGAAAAACTGTTTTTT.

This chain uses TRBV29-1 with TRBJ2-1, with D uncertain. This CDR3 comprises 12 residues. The germline V gene has CDR1 SQVTM and CDR2 ANQGSEA. Trimming took 4 bases from V and 3 from J, leaving 7 bases between them. CDR3 nucleotide sequence: TGCAGCGTTGTGCCGGTCTACAATGAGCAGTTCTTC. Translation gives CSVVPVYNEQFF.

The chain joins TRBV5-8 to TRBJ1-1; the D gene is possibly TRBD1 (6 bases). The CDR3 contains 17 residues. V gave up 4 bases and J gave up 4 bases, with 23 bases separating them. CDR1 and CDR2 from the germline V gene are SGHTS and YDEGEE. The CDR3 protein is CASSPWWTLKGGTEAFF. The CDR3 DNA reads TGTGCCAGCAGCCCTTGGTGGACCCTAAAAGGGGGCACTGAAGCTTTCTTT.

The rearrangement uses TRBV27 and TRBJ2-1, with 12 bases that match TRBD2. Germline assignment: CDR1 MNHEY and CDR2 SMNVEV (reference sequence). V gave up 8 bases and J gave up 7 bases; unmatched junction bases: 3. The CDR3 is 13 residues long. This CDR3 is CASGTSGGNEQFF. As DNA, the CDR3 is TGTGCCAGCGGAACTAGCGGGGGGAATGAGCAGTTCTTC.

This clone showed up just a few times. The chain links TRBV19 to TRBJ1-1, with 7 bases that match TRBD1. The CDR3 consists of 14 residues. Germline trimming cut 5 bases from V and 7 bases from J; bases unmatched to any gene: 10. Germline assignment: CDR1 LNHDA and CDR2 SQIVND (reference sequence). CDR3 sequence reads: CASSSHRGRNEAFF. The CDR3 DNA sequence: TGTGCCAGTAGTTCGCACAGGGGACGGAATGAAGCTTTCTTT.